Listed here are 31 T cell receptor beta chains from one sample, sequenced in a study of shared clonotypes between healthy human individuals. Profiled with immunoSEQ multiplex PCR; TCRdb holds only in-frame clones, not every one. The profile shows about 1.5 million clones, 95% to 99% of them singletons. The sequenced material came from naive CD4+ T cells sorted from blood. Stated subset: CD45RA+ positively selected. These receptors came from a young man in good health.

The chain uses TRBV7-9 and TRBJ2-7; 8 bases line up with TRBD1. CDR1 and CDR2 from the germline V gene are SEHNR and FQNEAQ (reference sequence). The V segment lost 3 bases and the J segment 6 bases; nucleotides outside the gene matches: 7. CDR3 length: 14 residues. CDR3 region: CASSFDRGRSEQYF. The CDR3 nucleotides read TGTGCCAGCAGCTTCGACAGGGGCCGCTCCGAGCAGTACTTC.

The V and J genes are TRBV10-3 and TRBJ1-4, with a weak D call TRBD1 (6 bases). Trimming stripped 8 bases from V and 5 bases from J, with 18 bases between. Germline V gives CDR1 ENHRY, CDR2 SYGVKD. The CDR3 extends over 15 amino acids. CDR3 nucleotide sequence: TGTGCCATCCGCCCTGGGGTACAGGGCAATGAAAAACTGTTTTTT. This sequence encodes CAIRPGVQGNEKLFF.

Comments on this clone: Other DNA sequences in this specimen translate into the identical CDR3. This sequence joins TRBV18 and TRBJ2-6; no clear D gene. Germline lookup yields CDR1 KGHSH and CDR2 LQKENI. Trimming took 2 bases from V and 0 from J, leaving 5 bases between them. There are 15 residues in the CDR3. The CDR3 nucleotides read TGTGCCAGCTCACCAGGAATCTCTGGGGCCAACGTCCTGACTTTC. It translates to CASSPGISGANVLTF.

The DNA for the CDR3 is TGTGCCTGGAGTGTATTGGGGCCGGGACAGGGGGCGCGGGAGCAGTACTTC. Amino acid sequence: CAWSVLGPGQGAREQYF. V and J are TRBV30 and TRBJ2-7; 12 nucleotides match TRBD1. CDR1 and CDR2 (germline): GTSNPN, SVGIG (reference sequence). The CDR3 has 17 residues. V trimming: 0 bases; J trimming: 7 bases; junction bases outside the gene matches: 13.

The chain joins TRBV30 to TRBJ2-1, with a possible D match to TRBD1 (5 bases). Trimming cost V 4 bases and J 8 bases, with 15 bases left between them. Germline lookup yields CDR1 GTSNPN and CDR2 SVGIG (reference sequence). The CDR3 spans 13 residues. The CDR3 nucleotides are TGTGCCTGGAAAAGGCAGGGTTATCATGAGCAGTTCTTC. This translates into CAWKRQGYHEQFF.

The CDR3 is CASSSLLADYNEQFF. The CDR3 DNA is TGTGCCAGCAGCTCCTTACTCGCGGATTACAATGAGCAGTTCTTC. V and J are TRBV5-4 and TRBJ2-1; D unclear. The CDR3 spans 15 residues. The germline V gene has CDR1 SGHNT and CDR2 YYREEE (reference sequence). The V and J ends lost 3 bases and 4 bases respectively, with 14 bases between them. The complete variable domain, with remaining parts taken from reference TRBV5-4 and TRBJ2-1, reads ETGVTQSPTHLIKTRGQQVTLRCSSQSGHNTVSWYQQALGQGPQFIFQYYREEENGRGNFPPRFSGLQFPNYSSELNVNALELDDSALYLCASSSLLADYNEQFFGPGTRLTVL.

The chain links TRBV18 to TRBJ2-3; D tentatively fits TRBD1 or TRBD2 (6 bases each). Germline CDR1 is KGHSH and CDR2 is LQKENI. The V end was cut by 6 bases, the J end by 6 bases, with 31 bases between. The CDR3 has 19 amino acids. In DNA form, the CDR3 reads TGTGCCAGCTCTCATACTGGGTCCGCTACTCCGGAGGGGGTCGATACGCAGTATTTT. As protein: CASSHTGSATPEGVDTQYF.

CDR3 DNA sequence: TGCGCCAGCAGCCAAGTGACAGGGGGCAATGAGCAGTTCTTC. This encodes CASSQVTGGNEQFF. This chain uses TRBV4-3 with TRBJ2-1, with TRBD1 matching over 9 bases. Germline CDR1 LGHNA, CDR2 YSLEER. The junction had 1 base not matched to a gene; V was cut back by 1 base and J by 6 bases. There are 14 residues in the CDR3.

This clone occurred once. The chain joins TRBV6-5 to TRBJ1-4; 7 bases agree with TRBD1. The CDR3 covers 15 residues. Trimming took 6 bases from V and 5 from J; bases not matched to a gene: 9. In germline, CDR1 is MNHEY, CDR2 SVGAGI. The CDR3 nucleotides read TGTGCCAGCAGCGAGACAGGGTTTGAGAATGAAAAACTGTTTTTT. Encoded protein: CASSETGFENEKLFF.

This clone was counted a single time. The chain has TRBV19 and TRBJ2-1; 11 bases are shared with TRBD2. CDR3 size: 16 residues. Losses at the gene ends were 5 bases for V and 12 bases for J; bases not matched to a gene: 15. Germline lookup yields CDR1 LNHDA and CDR2 SQIVND (reference sequence). The CDR3 spells CASSQEGTSGLRRQFF. As DNA, the CDR3 is TGTGCCAGTAGTCAAGAGGGGACTAGCGGTCTCAGAAGGCAGTTCTTC.

The J gene is TRBJ2-7, the V gene TRBV10-3, with D perhaps assigned TRBD1 or TRBD2 (6 bases each). Between the trimmed V and J ends, which lost 2 bases and 7 bases, there was a span of 12 bases. The germline V gene has CDR1 ENHRY and CDR2 SYGVKD. The CDR3 is 13 residues long. The DNA for the CDR3 is TGTGCCATCAGTGAGGGACAGCGGGCGGAGCAGTACTTC. This translates into CAISEGQRAEQYF.

This rearrangement joins TRBV15 to TRBJ2-3; 8 nucleotides line up with TRBD1. The germline CDR1 and CDR2 sequences are LNHNV and YYDKDF (reference sequence). The CDR3 is 16 amino acids. Trimming took 5 bases from V and 5 from J; bases not matched to a gene: 12. The CDR3 region is CATSSQGAGVGDTQYF. The CDR3 bases are TGTGCCACCAGCTCCCAGGGGGCTGGTGTTGGAGATACGCAGTATTTT.

This chain connects TRBV15 to TRBJ2-7; TRBD2 matches 8 bases. The CDR3 sequence is 17 residues long. The germline V gene has CDR1 LNHNV and CDR2 YYDKDF (reference sequence). V gave up 0 bases and J gave up 1 base; unmatched junction bases: 8. The CDR3 DNA is TGTGCCACCAGCAGAGATCGGGAGGGCCCCCTATCCTACGAGCAGTACTTC. Translating it yields CATSRDREGPLSYEQYF.

V usage is TRBV5-6 and J usage is TRBJ1-5, with TRBD1 matching over 8 bases. CDR1 is SGHDT, CDR2 YYEEEE, per germline. This CDR3 has 17 amino acids. Trimming removed 0 bases from V and 5 bases from J; junction bases left unmatched: 10. CDR3 bases: TGTGCCAGCAGCTTGGAAAAGGGGACAGGAAGGGATCAGCCCCAGCATTTT. Encoded protein: CASSLEKGTGRDQPQHF.

This chain joins TRBV5-6 and TRBJ1-5; 8 positions agree with TRBD1. This CDR3 comprises 17 residues. From germline, CDR1 is SGHDT and CDR2 YYEEEE. The trim removed 3 bases at V and 6 bases at J, leaving 14 bases unmatched. The CDR3 reads CASSSARAGGKSQPQHF. The CDR3 bases are TGTGCCAGCAGCTCAGCCCGGGCAGGGGGCAAGAGTCAGCCCCAGCATTTT.

This chain links TRBV2 with TRBJ1-1; D gene uncertain. Germline loops: CDR1 SNHLY, CDR2 FYNNEI. V was pared by 7 bases and J by 0 bases, with 9 bases between. This CDR3 spans 13 amino acids. Here the CDR3 reads CASTPEMNTEAFF. The CDR3 bases are TGTGCCAGCACCCCGGAAATGAACACTGAAGCTTTCTTT.

DNA of the CDR3: TGTGCCTGGAGTGTACGTAGCGGGGCAGATACGCAGTATTTT. Encoded protein: CAWSVRSGADTQYF. The J gene is TRBJ2-3, the V gene TRBV30, with 8 bases matching TRBD2. The CDR3 contains 14 residues. V lost 0 bases to trimming and J lost 4 bases; unmatched junction nucleotides: 3. The germline CDR1 and CDR2 sequences are GTSNPN and SVGIG (reference sequence).

This CDR3 is CASSGLSNQPQHF. CDR3 bases: TGCGCCAGCAGTGGACTTAGCAATCAGCCCCAGCATTTT. This rearrangement joins TRBV4-1 to TRBJ1-5; D not resolved. The CDR3 loop spans 13 amino acids. V dropped 6 bases and J dropped 0 bases, with 6 bases sitting between them. Per germline, CDR1 MGHRA and CDR2 YSYEKL.

This clone appeared once. The gene calls are TRBV28 and TRBJ1-4; no reliable D call. V was clipped by 3 bases and J by 5 bases, with 4 bases between them. Germline V gene lookup returns CDR1 MDHEN and CDR2 SYDVKM. The CDR3 has 12 amino acids. CDR3 in amino acids: CASSFWNEKLFF. The CDR3 DNA is TGTGCCAGCAGTTTCTGGAATGAAAAACTGTTTTTT. Complete variable domain (other parts from reference TRBV28 and TRBJ1-4): DVKVTQSSRYLVKRTGEKVFLECVQDMDHENMFWYRQDPGLGLRLIYFSYDVKMKEKGDIPEGYSVSREKKERFSLILESASTNQTSMYLCASSFWNEKLFFGSGTQLSVL.

The genes are TRBV18 and TRBJ1-5, with TRBD1 identical over 8 bases. Germline V lookup: CDR1 KGHSH, CDR2 LQKENI. The CDR3 extends over 16 amino acids. After removal of 3 bases from V and 2 bases from J, the junction contained 6 bases not matched to a gene. This chain's CDR3 is CASSPTGVWGNQPQHF. CDR3 nucleotide sequence: TGTGCCAGCTCACCGACAGGGGTTTGGGGCAATCAGCCCCAGCATTTT.

The chain links TRBV11-2 to TRBJ2-3; 10 bases are a match to TRBD2. Germline CDR1 and CDR2: SGHAT and FQNNGV. V was pared by 1 base and J by 2 bases, with 9 bases of the junction left unmatched. This CDR3 contains 18 residues. CDR3 loop: CASSLGQPGLASTDTQYF. The CDR3 DNA follows: TGTGCCAGCAGCTTAGGACAACCGGGACTAGCGTCCACAGATACGCAGTATTTT.

V is TRBV5-1 and J is TRBJ2-7; no clear D gene. The V end lost 6 bases, the J end lost 1 base, and 14 bases lay between the germline ends. This CDR3 region has 14 residues. Germline V lookup: CDR1 SGHRS, CDR2 YFSETQ. The CDR3 DNA reads TGCGCCAGCACCCCCTCTCCCGGATCCTACGAGCAGTACTTC. Its protein is CASTPSPGSYEQYF.

This chain joins TRBV5-6 and TRBJ1-1, with TRBD1 as a possible D gene (5 bases). The germline gives CDR1 SGHDT, CDR2 YYEEEE. The CDR3 covers 18 residues. V was shortened by 6 bases and J by 4 bases, with 28 bases between the two germline ends. CDR3 coding DNA: TGTGCCAGCACCCAATACCTCGGGACCCGGCGGGGTATCACTGAAGCTTTCTTT. Translation: CASTQYLGTRRGITEAFF.

The CDR3 DNA reads as TGTGCCAGCAGATACGGGACAGAGAATGACTATGGCTACACCTTC. This codes for CASRYGTENDYGYTF. The J gene is TRBJ1-2, the V gene TRBV5-4; TRBD1 matches 7 bases. The junction had 10 bases not matched to a gene; V was cut back by 5 bases and J by 3 bases. Germline lookup yields CDR1 SGHNT and CDR2 YYREEE (reference sequence). The CDR3 consists of 15 residues.

The chain couples TRBV5-6 to TRBJ2-5, with D maybe TRBD1 (6 bases). The CDR3 extends over 15 amino acids. V gave up 5 bases and J gave up 2 bases, with 16 bases separating them. Per the germline V gene, CDR1 is SGHDT and CDR2 is YYEEEE. The CDR3 loop is CASREATGAQETQYF. CDR3 nucleotides: TGTGCCAGCAGGGAGGCGACAGGCGCACAAGAGACCCAGTACTTC.

The chain employs TRBV11-2 and TRBJ2-2; unclear D gene. The CDR3 covers 15 residues. The germline gives CDR1 SGHAT, CDR2 FQNNGV. The ends were cut back, 1 base at V and 1 base at J, with 7 bases in the middle. CDR3 in DNA: TGTGCCAGCAGCTTAGGCGAGAGGAACACCGGGGAGCTGTTTTTT. Protein product: CASSLGERNTGELFF.

The chain links TRBV5-1 to TRBJ2-7; D is unresolved. V lost 2 bases and J 5 bases, leaving 8 bases between the germline ends. The length of the CDR3 is 12 residues. Per germline, CDR1 SGHRS and CDR2 YFSETQ. CDR3 DNA sequence: TGCGCCAGCAGCTTCGAGAGCAACGAGCAGTACTTC. Amino acid sequence: CASSFESNEQYF.

This clone was detected once. The chain joins TRBV2 to TRBJ1-5, with 7 bases matching TRBD1. The CDR3 consists of 14 residues. Germline V lookup: CDR1 SNHLY, CDR2 FYNNEI. The J segment lost 7 bases and the V segment lost 4 bases, leaving 7 bases of the junction unmatched. The CDR3 sequence: CASSGEGAEQPQHF. The CDR3 DNA reads as TGTGCCAGCAGTGGCGAGGGGGCTGAACAGCCCCAGCATTTT.

The chain couples TRBV5-1 to TRBJ1-1; no clear D gene. This CDR3 is 14 amino acids long. The germline V and J ends were trimmed by 0 bases and 3 bases, with 9 bases remaining between them. Germline V gene sequence: CDR1 SGHRS, CDR2 YFSETQ. The CDR3 sequence: CASSLEPLDTEAFF. The DNA of the CDR3 is TGCGCCAGCAGCTTGGAACCGTTGGACACTGAAGCTTTCTTT.

The V call is TRBV7-9, the J call TRBJ1-1; weak D call: TRBD1 (5 bases). The V end was cut by 4 bases, the J end by 6 bases, with 18 bases between. The CDR3 spans 15 residues. CDR1 is SEHNR and CDR2 is FQNEAQ in the germline V gene (reference sequence). CDR3 region: CASSSPQGTLAEAFF. The CDR3 region has the DNA TGTGCCAGCAGCTCCCCCCAGGGTACCCTCGCTGAAGCTTTCTTT.

This rearrangement joins TRBV14 to TRBJ2-5; 13 bases are a match to TRBD2. CDR1 is SGHDN, CDR2 FVKESK, per germline. The CDR3 loop spans 17 amino acids. The V and J ends lost 1 base and 0 bases, in that order; junction bases with no gene match: 2. CDR3 amino acids: CASSQGTSGSNQETQYF. DNA for the CDR3: TGTGCCAGCAGCCAAGGGACTAGCGGGAGTAACCAAGAGACCCAGTACTTC.